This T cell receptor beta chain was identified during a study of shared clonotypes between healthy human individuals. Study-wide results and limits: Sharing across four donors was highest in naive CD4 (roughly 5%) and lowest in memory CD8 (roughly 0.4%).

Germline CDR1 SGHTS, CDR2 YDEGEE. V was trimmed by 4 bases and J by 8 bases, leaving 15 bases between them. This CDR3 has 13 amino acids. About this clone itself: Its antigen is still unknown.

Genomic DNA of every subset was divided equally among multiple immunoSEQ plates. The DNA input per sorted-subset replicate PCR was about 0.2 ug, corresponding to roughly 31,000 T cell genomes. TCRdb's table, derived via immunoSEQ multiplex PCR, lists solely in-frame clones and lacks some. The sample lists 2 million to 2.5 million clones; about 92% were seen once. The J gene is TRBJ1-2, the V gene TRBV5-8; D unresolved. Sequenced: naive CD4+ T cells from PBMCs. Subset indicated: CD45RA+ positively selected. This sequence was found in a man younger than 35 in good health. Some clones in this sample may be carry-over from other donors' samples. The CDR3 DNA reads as TGTGCCAGCAGCCGGACGGTCCCTTTCGGCTACACCTTC. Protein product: CASSRTVPFGYTF.